The clone carrying this T cell receptor (beta chain) was observed a few times. This entry belongs to a study of CD8+ T cells in alopecia areata. At the level of the study: Tofacitinib dosing lasted 6 to 18 months, which was then followed by 6 months off drug.

This sample's treatment: oral pan-JAK inhibitor, 5-10 mg twice daily. It was from alopecia areata patients that lesional scalp punch biopsies and peripheral blood were collected. T lymphocytes (CD4+ and CD8+) were sorted from PBMCs. The germline V gene has CDR1 GTSNPN and CDR2 SVGIG (reference sequence). V was trimmed by 2 bases and J by 1 base, leaving 15 bases between them. The CDR3 extends over 16 amino acids. RNA, once extracted, was reverse transcribed into cDNA for use as the sequencing template. Generated by immunoSEQ multiplex PCR, the TCRdb table keeps only in-frame clones and is missing some. The sample holds roughly 280,000 clones, about 60% seen once.

The clonotype originates from a human donor with alopecia areata. This sequence joins TRBV30 and TRBJ1-5; tentatively, D is TRBD1 (6 bases). The source material was CD4+ T cells sorted from blood, sampled at week 52, from a patient treated with tofacitinib. As DNA, the CDR3 is TGTGCCTGGAGTCCAGAGACAGGAAGGAGCAATCAGCCCCAGCATTTT. Its translation is CAWSPETGRSNQPQHF.